This T cell receptor (beta chain) emerged from a study of cytomegalovirus exposure and HLA in healthy donors. The CDR3 runs 14 residues. Germline V gene lookup returns CDR1 SQVTM and CDR2 ANQGSEA. V lost 4 bases and J lost 4; bases outside the gene matches: 4. This clone was seen only once. 60 Vbeta and 13 Jbeta primers were used in PCR. The method was immunoSEQ multiplex PCR; TCRdb's version includes in-frame clones alone and lacks a portion of them. The sample lists 220,000 or so clones, roughly 80% seen once, with 3% to 4% in the top ten. This receptor was identified in a male donor in good health and CMV-seronegative. The specimen was PBMCs. The chain is built from TRBV29-1 and TRBJ1-5; the match to TRBD1 covers 10 bases. Here the CDR3 reads CSVVDRGVNQPQHF. DNA for the CDR3: TGCAGCGTTGTGGACAGGGGGGTTAATCAGCCCCAGCATTTT.